The sequence of this T cell receptor beta chain was determined in a study of neurological immune-mediated disorders. From the 5' RACE reads, TCRdb called clonotypes with MiXCR, one entry per CDR3 protein. Among over 90,000 distinct CDR3 sequences listed, less than 14% were seen once. Points on this clonotype: Its cognate antigen is unknown.

General study points: Multiple sclerosis, the disease with the least TCR clonal expansion, fell below healthy controls, whereas HTLV-1-associated myelopathy showed the most.

Time point here: longitudinal time-point 3. The CDR3 is 13 residues long. CDR1 WNHNN and CDR2 SYGVQD come from the germline V gene (reference sequence). Trimming cost V 8 bases and J 3 bases; bases outside gene matches: 4. Specimen: PBMCs. The J gene is TRBJ2-7, the V gene TRBV10-1; TRBD1 matches at 10 bases. The receptor comes from a female donor with HTLV-1-associated myelopathy (HAM/TSP). The CDR3 nucleotides are TGCGCCAGCGCACGGGACAGGGGCTACGAGCAGTACTTC. Translating it yields CASARDRGYEQYF.